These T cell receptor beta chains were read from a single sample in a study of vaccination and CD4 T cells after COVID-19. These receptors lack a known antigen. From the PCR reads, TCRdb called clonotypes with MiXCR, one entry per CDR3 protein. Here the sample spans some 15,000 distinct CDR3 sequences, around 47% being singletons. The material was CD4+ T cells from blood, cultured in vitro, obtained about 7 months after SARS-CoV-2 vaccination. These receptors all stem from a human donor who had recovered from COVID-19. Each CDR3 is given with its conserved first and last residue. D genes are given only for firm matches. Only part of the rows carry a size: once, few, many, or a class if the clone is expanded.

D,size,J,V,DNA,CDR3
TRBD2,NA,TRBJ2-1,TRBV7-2,TGTGCCAGGAGTATGGGGGCAGCGGGGGGGCGGTGTAATGAGCAGTTCTTC,CARSMGAAGGRCNEQFF
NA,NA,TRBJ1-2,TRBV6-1,TGTGCCAGCCGCTTTGGGGGTAACTATGGCTACACCTTC,CASRFGGNYGYTF
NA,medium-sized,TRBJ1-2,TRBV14,TGTGCCAGCAGCCAAGCAACAGGGAGCTTGGGCTACACCTTC,CASSQATGSLGYTF
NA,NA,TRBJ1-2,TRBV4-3,TGCGCCAGCAGCCCCCCCATAGGGGGGTATGGCTACACCTTC,CASSPPIGGYGYTF
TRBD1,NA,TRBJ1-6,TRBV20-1,TGCAGTGCTAGAGATCGGGACAGGGGTTCTTATAATTCACCCCTCCACTTT,CSARDRDRGSYNSPLHF
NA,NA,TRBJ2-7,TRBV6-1,TGTGCCAGCAGAGTTTCCTACGAGCAGTACTTC,CASRVSYEQYF
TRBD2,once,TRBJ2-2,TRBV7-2,TGTGCCAGCAGCCCAGCGGGAGCCGGCACCGGGGAGCTGTTTTTT,CASSPAGAGTGELFF
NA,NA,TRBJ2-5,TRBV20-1,TGCAGTGCCGTCCAACTCCAAGAGACCCAGTACTTC,CSAVQLQETQYF
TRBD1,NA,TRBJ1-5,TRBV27,TGTGCCAGCAGTTTTAGACAGGGTACGCCCCAGCATTTT,CASSFRQGTPQHF
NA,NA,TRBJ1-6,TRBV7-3,TGTGCCAGCAGCTTAGAATTTAATTCACCCCTCCACTTT,CASSLEFNSPLHF
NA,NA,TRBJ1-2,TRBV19,TGTGCCAGTAGTACCGGGACGGACACCACCTACGCTCTCAGTGGCTACACCTTC,CASSTGTDTTYALSGYTF
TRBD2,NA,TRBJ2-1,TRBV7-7,TGTGCTAGCAGCTTAGAAGCGGGGGTCTACAATGAGCAGTTCTTC,CASSLEAGVYNEQFF
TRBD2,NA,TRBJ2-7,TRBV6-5,TGTGCCAGCAGTTACGAGACTAGCGGGAGGCGCGAGCAGTACTTC,CASSYETSGRREQYF
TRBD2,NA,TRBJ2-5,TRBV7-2,TGTGCCAGCAGCTTAGCGTTCCCTAGCGGAACACAAGAGACCCAGTACTTC,CASSLAFPSGTQETQYF
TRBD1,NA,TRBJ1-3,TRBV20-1,TGCAGTGCTCCGGGACAGTCTGGAAACACCATATATTTT,CSAPGQSGNTIYF
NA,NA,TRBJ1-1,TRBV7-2,TGTGCCAGCAGCGTCTCCGGGGGGGGTATGAACACTGAAGCTTTCTTT,CASSVSGGGMNTEAFF
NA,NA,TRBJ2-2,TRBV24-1,TGTGCCACCAGGGACACAGCGGCGACCGGGGAGCTGTTTTTT,CATRDTAATGELFF
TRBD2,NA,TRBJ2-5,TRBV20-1,TGCAGTGCTAGAGTAGCACGGGGGCGGGGGGATGAGACCCAGTACTTC,CSARVARGRGDETQYF
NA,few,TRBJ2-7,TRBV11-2,TGTGCCAGCAGCTTAGACCGACTCTACGAGCAGTACTTC,CASSLDRLYEQYF
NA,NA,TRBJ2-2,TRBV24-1,TGTGCCACCAGTGATTTGGTGCCAGGGGAGCTGTTTTTT,CATSDLVPGELFF
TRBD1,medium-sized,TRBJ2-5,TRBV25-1,TGTGCCAGCAGTGTAACGACAGGGGGGGAAGAGACCCAGTACTTC,CASSVTTGGEETQYF
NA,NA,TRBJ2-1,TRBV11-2,TGTGCCAGCAGCTTAGGGGCCATAAGGCAGTTCTTC,CASSLGAIRQFF
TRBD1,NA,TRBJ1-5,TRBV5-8,TGTGCCAGCAGCTCCGGACAGGGTCGCAATCAGCCCCAGCATTTT,CASSSGQGRNQPQHF
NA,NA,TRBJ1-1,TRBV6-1,TGTGCCAGCAGTGAAGCACGAGGGGCGGCTGAAGCTTTCTTT,CASSEARGAAEAFF
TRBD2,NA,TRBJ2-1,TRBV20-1,TGCAGTGCTAGAGAGACCGGGACTAGGTTAGGTCGTGAGCAGTTCTTC,CSARETGTRLGREQFF
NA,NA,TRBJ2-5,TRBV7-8,TGTGCCAGCAGCTCCTCGAGGTTGGAGACCCAGTACTTC,CASSSSRLETQYF
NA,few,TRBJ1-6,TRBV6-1,TGTGCCAGCAGTCTAGTGGGGAGTGATAATTCACCCCTCCACTTT,CASSLVGSDNSPLHF
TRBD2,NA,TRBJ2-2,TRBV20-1,TGCAGTGCTAGAGATAATTGGGGGGGTAACACCGGGGAGCTGTTTTTT,CSARDNWGGNTGELFF
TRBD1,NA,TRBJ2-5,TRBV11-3,TGTGCCAGCAGCTTAGCGGGACAGGGCACGGCCCAGTACTTC,CASSLAGQGTAQYF
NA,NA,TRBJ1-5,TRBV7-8,TGTGCCAGCAGCCGGGGACACCCCAAAGGTCAGCCCCAGCATTTT,CASSRGHPKGQPQHF
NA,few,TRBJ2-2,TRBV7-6,TGTGCCAGCAGCTTATGGACGTCGAGGGGCACCGGGGAGCTGTTTTTT,CASSLWTSRGTGELFF
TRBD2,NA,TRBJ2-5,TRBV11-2,TGTGCCAGCAGCCCAACAATAGCGGGAGACGTTGCGACCCAGTACTTC,CASSPTIAGDVATQYF
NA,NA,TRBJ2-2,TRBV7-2,TGTGCCAGCAGCTCGACAGATACCGGGGAGCTGTTTTTT,CASSSTDTGELFF
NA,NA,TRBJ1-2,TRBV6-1,TGTGCCAGCTCCTCTAGGGACTTGCGTGGCTACACCTTC,CASSSRDLRGYTF
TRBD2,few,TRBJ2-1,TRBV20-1,TGCAGTGCTAGGGTTGGGACTAGCGGGGGGGTTGAGCAGTTCTTC,CSARVGTSGGVEQFF
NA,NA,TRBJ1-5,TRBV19,TGTGCCAGTAGTCTCCGGGCGGCGGCGTCAAATCAGCCCCAGCATTTT,CASSLRAAASNQPQHF
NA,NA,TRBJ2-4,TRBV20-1,TGCAGTGCTAGAGATCAAACAGTAGCCAAAAACATTCAGTACTTC,CSARDQTVAKNIQYF
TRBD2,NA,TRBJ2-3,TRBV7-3,TGTGCCAGCAGCTCACTAGCGGGCACAGATACGCAGTATTTT,CASSSLAGTDTQYF
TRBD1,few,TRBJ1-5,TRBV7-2,TGTGCCAGCAGCCGTAACCGGGACAGGAATAGCAATCAGCCCCAGCATTTT,CASSRNRDRNSNQPQHF
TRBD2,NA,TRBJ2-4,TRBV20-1,TGCAGTGCTAGAGATAGGAGGACTAGGTACTTC,CSARDRRTRYF
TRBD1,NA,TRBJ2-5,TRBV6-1,TGTGCCAGCAGTCGGACAGGGTTTGGGGAGACCCAGTACTTC,CASSRTGFGETQYF